The clone carrying this T cell receptor beta chain has ten or more counts. Antigen unknown. The data were obtained in a study of human T cells and chemical hapten exposure. Study-wide findings and caveats: The immune response of these alopecia patients might not match healthy individuals'.

The time point: patch test 3, about 24 weeks after DPC sensitization. Treatment reported: therapeutic diphenylcyclopropenone sensitization with weekly scalp DPC. Blood sampling preceded each patch test application. The donor pool consisted of alopecia patients aged 18 to 70 years, considered suitable for DPC. This CDR3 region has 13 residues. CDR1 and CDR2 (germline): SGHDN, FVKESK. V shed 0 bases, J shed 13 bases, and the junction held 7 bases outside the gene matches. During construction of the library, unique molecular identifiers were attached to individual cDNA molecules for quantitative, reproducible TCR counting. One entry per CDR3 protein results from TCRdb running MiXCR on the RACE reads. This table has roughly 32,000 distinct CDR3 sequences, around 6% appearing once.

The rearrangement links TRBV14 to TRBJ2-3; TRBD1 matches 7 bases. The receptor was isolated from a man aged 25 to 40 with alopecia areata. Some clones in this sample may be carry-over from other donors' samples. The source material was whole blood, sampled in connection with sensitization to the hapten diphenylcyclopropenone (DPC). CDR3 protein: CASSQERQGRKYF. The CDR3 nucleotides are TGTGCCAGCAGCCAAGAACGACAGGGCCGAAAGTATTTT.